This entry features one T cell receptor (beta chain) sequence. This sample is part of a study of blood T cell repertoires in COVID-19. Study details: The United States, Italy and Spain were the sources of the acute and convalescent COVID-19 samples. Sources were T cells, B-cell-depleted T cells, or PBMCs; the material itself was cDNA or gDNA.

Per the study methods: Reference gene primer amplification gave estimated nucleated cell counts. Only in-frame clones appear in the TCRdb table, and some are missing; sequencing was by immunoSEQ multiplex PCR. V and J calls and clone size are as listed in that table; D and trimming were resolved from the DNA. Counted here are about 130,000 clones, around 86% occurring once; the ten biggest clones make up 5% to 6%. The CDR3 totals 17 residues. The V end was cut by 2 bases, the J end by 4 bases, with 18 bases between. Germline CDR1 MDHEN, CDR2 SYDVKM. The sequenced sample was peripheral blood. The V gene is TRBV28, the J gene TRBJ2-1, with D perhaps TRBD2 (6 bases). The TCR originated in a human donor in a cohort sampled during active COVID-19. CDR3 sequence: CASSLSTLEGIYNEQFF. The DNA of the CDR3 is TGTGCCAGCAGTTTAAGTACGTTGGAGGGAATTTACAATGAGCAGTTCTTC.